Following are 21 T cell receptor beta chains from one sample sequenced in a study of blood T cell repertoires in COVID-19. Sequenced by immunoSEQ multiplex PCR; TCRdb stores in-frame clones only, minus some. The sample contains 95,000 to 110,000 clones, roughly 82% of which appear only once. Sequencing was performed on peripheral blood. The receptor source for this set is a human donor in a cohort sampled during active COVID-19.

This clone was observed a few times. This rearrangement joins TRBV7-9 to TRBJ2-1, with 8 bases matching TRBD2. The CDR3 is made up of 14 amino acids. V shed 8 bases and J 2 bases; nucleotides not matched to a gene: 5. Germline V gene sequence: CDR1 SEHNR, CDR2 FQNEAQ (reference sequence). The DNA of the CDR3 is TGTGCCAGCCGGCGGCGGGGGGCCTACAATGAGCAGTTCTTC. Amino acid sequence: CASRRRGAYNEQFF.

The rearrangement uses TRBV7-3 and TRBJ2-3; TRBD2 matches at 7 bases. With 4 bases clipped from V and 0 bases from J, the junction kept 7 bases outside the gene matches. Germline V lookup: CDR1 SGHTA, CDR2 FQGTGA. There are 16 residues in the CDR3. This CDR3 is CASSSKGGSSTDTQYF. The CDR3 DNA reads as TGTGCCAGCAGCTCTAAGGGAGGGAGTAGCACAGATACGCAGTATTTT.

This chain joins TRBV7-8 and TRBJ2-7; D is perhaps TRBD2 (5 bases). CDR1 and CDR2 (germline): SGHVS, FQNEAQ. The germline V and J ends were trimmed by 5 bases and 2 bases, with 10 bases remaining between them. CDR3 size: 13 residues. The CDR3 nucleotides are TGTGCCAGCAGCGCCGGGGTTCCCTACGAGCAGTACTTC. Translating gives CASSAGVPYEQYF.

This sequence joins TRBV30 and TRBJ1-2; 7 nucleotides align to TRBD1. Germline V gives CDR1 GTSNPN, CDR2 SVGIG (reference sequence). The CDR3 totals 14 residues. The V segment lost 1 base and the J segment 4 bases; nucleotides outside the gene matches: 6. The CDR3 DNA reads as TGTGCCTGGAGTGCCCGGGACAGACCCTATGGCTACACCTTC. Translation gives CAWSARDRPYGYTF.

This chain links TRBV4-2 with TRBJ1-4; D is unresolved. Trimming removed 5 bases at V and 8 bases at J, with 18 bases between. The CDR3 length is 15 residues. The V gene's germline CDR1 is LGHNA and CDR2 YNFKEQ. For the CDR3, the DNA is TGTGCCAGCAGCGCAGGTGGGCTATATGACGAAAAACTGTTTTTT. Translated: CASSAGGLYDEKLFF.

The V gene is TRBV6-5, the J gene TRBJ1-2; D may be TRBD1 (6 bases). Germline values: CDR1 MNHEY, CDR2 SVGAGI. The length of the CDR3 is 15 residues. V lost 0 bases and J 2 bases, leaving 10 bases between the germline ends. CDR3 sequence (DNA): TGTGCCAGCAGTTACTCCGGGACACCAAACTATGGCTACACCTTC. Protein: CASSYSGTPNYGYTF.

This clone was counted only a few times. V is TRBV18 and J is TRBJ1-5; 8 bases agree with TRBD1. The CDR3 has 14 amino acids. The ends lost 3 bases at V and 7 bases at J; junction bases unmatched: 5. CDR1 and CDR2 from the germline V gene are KGHSH and LQKENI. The DNA of the CDR3 is TGTGCCAGCTCACCGGACAGGGCGGACCAGCCCCAGCATTTT. This encodes CASSPDRADQPQHF.

This clone was seen just once. The J gene is TRBJ1-4, the V gene TRBV5-1, with TRBD1 matching 7 bases. V lost 4 bases, J lost 4 bases, and 4 bases stayed unmatched. Germline V CDR1 and CDR2: SGHRS, YFSETQ. CDR3 length equals 14 residues. The CDR3 here is CASSTGANNEKLFF. CDR3 nucleotides: TGCGCCAGCAGCACAGGGGCGAATAATGAAAAACTGTTTTTT.

The V and J genes are TRBV7-8 and TRBJ2-5; D uncertain. The CDR3 is 14 residues long. CDR1 is SGHVS, CDR2 FQNEAQ, per germline. V was pared by 1 base and J by 1 base, with 7 bases between. The CDR3 loop is CASSLGTVQETQYF. The CDR3 DNA is TGTGCCAGCAGCTTAGGAACAGTCCAAGAGACCCAGTACTTC.

The chain has TRBV5-1 and TRBJ2-3; D remains ambiguous. The CDR3 runs 13 residues. The V end lost 0 bases, the J end lost 7 bases, and 9 bases lay between the germline ends. Germline CDR1 reads SGHRS; CDR2 reads YFSETQ. The CDR3: CASSLGGENTQYF. The CDR3 DNA reads TGCGCCAGCAGCTTGGGAGGAGAGAATACGCAGTATTTT. Variable domain in full (rest from reference TRBV5-1 and TRBJ2-3): KAGVTQTPRYLIKTRGQQVTLSCSPISGHRSVSWYQQTPGQGLQFLFEYFSETQRNKGNFPGRFSGRQFSNSRSEMNVSTLELGDSALYLCASSLGGENTQYFGPGTRLTVL.

V gene TRBV18 combines with J gene TRBJ1-6; D uncertain. CDR3 length equals 16 residues. Germline V gene lookup returns CDR1 KGHSH and CDR2 LQKENI. Trimming cost V 5 bases and J 3 bases, with 14 bases left between them. This CDR3 is CASSSRGRNYNSPLHF. As DNA, the CDR3 is TGTGCCAGCTCATCCAGAGGGAGAAACTATAATTCACCCCTCCACTTT.

The CDR3 nucleotides are TGTGCCAGCAGTTCAGACAGCTGGGGCGAGCAGTACTTC. It is translated as CASSSDSWGEQYF. The chain carries TRBV27 and TRBJ2-7; D may be TRBD1 (5 bases). The germline CDR1 and CDR2 sequences are MNHEY and SMNVEV (reference sequence). This CDR3 region has 13 residues. Trimming removed 4 bases from V and 6 bases from J, with 13 bases in between.

This clone is a singleton in its sample. The chain employs TRBV6-5 and TRBJ2-3, with 10 positions matching TRBD1. The V segment lost 4 bases and the J segment 2 bases; nucleotides outside the gene matches: 6. Germline V CDR1 and CDR2: MNHEY, SVGAGI. This CDR3 is 16 amino acids long. The CDR3 spells CASSFRTGGHTDTQYF. The CDR3 DNA is TGTGCCAGCAGTTTCCGGACAGGGGGGCACACAGATACGCAGTATTTT.

The J gene is TRBJ1-5, the V gene TRBV12-5, with TRBD1 matching over 7 bases. V trimming: 6 bases; J trimming: 4 bases; junction bases outside the gene matches: 6. Looked up from germline, CDR1 is LGHNT and CDR2 is FRNRAP. CDR3 length: 14 amino acids. The CDR3 DNA reads as TGTGCTAGTGGCGCTGGGACAGCTAATCAGCCCCAGCATTTT. Amino acid sequence: CASGAGTANQPQHF.

CDR3 amino acids: CASSQGLAGPQETQYF. In DNA form, the CDR3 reads TGTGCCAGCAGCCAAGGACTAGCGGGGCCCCAAGAGACCCAGTACTTC. The V and J genes are TRBV5-6 and TRBJ2-5, with 12 bases matching TRBD2. Germline trimming cut 4 bases from V and 1 base from J; bases unmatched to any gene: 5. Per the germline V gene, CDR1 is SGHDT and CDR2 is YYEEEE. This CDR3 spans 16 amino acids.

The chain has TRBV24-1 and TRBJ1-2; 7 bases line up with TRBD1. Trimming at V came to 3 bases and at J to 8 bases, leaving 2 bases not matched to a gene. CDR1 KGHDR and CDR2 SFDVKD come from the germline V gene. The CDR3 loop spans 12 amino acids. The CDR3 sequence is CATSDTGEGYTF. The CDR3 coding sequence is TGTGCCACCAGTGATACAGGGGAAGGCTACACCTTC.

The chain joins TRBV18 to TRBJ2-1; 10 bases map to TRBD2. With 3 bases clipped from V and 4 bases from J, the junction kept 3 bases outside the gene matches. CDR1 and CDR2 from the germline V gene are KGHSH and LQKENI. The CDR3 runs to 15 residues. The CDR3 DNA is TGTGCCAGCTCACCTAGCGGGGGGTTATACAATGAGCAGTTCTTC. Its translation: CASSPSGGLYNEQFF.

The chain carries TRBV11-2 and TRBJ2-3, with a weak D call TRBD1 (6 bases). The germline V and J ends were trimmed by 7 bases and 0 bases, with 17 bases remaining between them. The CDR3 is made up of 16 amino acids. Germline V gene sequence: CDR1 SGHAT, CDR2 FQNNGV. The DNA of the CDR3 is TGTGCCAGCACCATTAGTGGGGGCCTTAGCACAGATACGCAGTATTTT. This codes for CASTISGGLSTDTQYF.

The genes are TRBV7-8 and TRBJ1-1; D possibly corresponds to TRBD1 (5 bases). Trimming removed 0 bases from V and 4 bases from J, with 12 bases in between. The germline CDR1 and CDR2 sequences are SGHVS and FQNEAQ. This CDR3 is 15 amino acids long. The CDR3 nucleotides are TGTGCCAGCAGCTTAGCCCAGAGGGGAGGCACTGAAGCTTTCTTT. This codes for CASSLAQRGGTEAFF.

This rearrangement joins TRBV19 to TRBJ2-7, with 10 bases fitting TRBD1. The CDR3 length is 14 residues. Germline CDR1 and CDR2: LNHDA and SQIVND (reference sequence). V shed 7 bases and J 6 bases; nucleotides not matched to a gene: 9. This CDR3 is CASTPGQGTGEQYF. CDR3 nucleotide sequence: TGTGCCAGTACCCCGGGACAGGGGACCGGCGAGCAGTACTTC.

This chain joins TRBV18 and TRBJ1-5; 7 bases are a match to TRBD1. The V gene's germline CDR1 is KGHSH and CDR2 LQKENI. The CDR3 is made up of 15 amino acids. V trimming: 3 bases; J trimming: 3 bases; junction bases outside the gene matches: 5. CDR3 DNA sequence: TGTGCCAGCTCACCCGAACAGGGGATCAATCAGCCCCAGCATTTT. Protein sequence: CASSPEQGINQPQHF.